Listed here is a single T cell receptor (beta chain). The CDR3 consists of 17 residues. The V gene's germline CDR1 is SGHTS and CDR2 YDEGEE. J gave up 4 bases and V 6 bases, and 15 bases lay outside the gene matches. This sample stems from a study of siplizumab effects on memory and regulatory T cells. TCRdb's table, derived via immunoSEQ multiplex PCR, lists solely in-frame clones and lacks some. Of around 78,000 clones in the sample, roughly nine tenths were seen once. This TCR was sampled from a human donor in good health. The rearrangement joins TRBV5-8 to TRBJ1-2, with 10 nucleotides matching TRBD1. Sequenced sample: CD8+ T cells sorted from blood. This CDR3 reads CASTTGDRGGYGYGYTF. CDR3 bases: TGTGCCAGCACAACCGGGGACAGGGGTGGATACGGCTATGGCTACACCTTC.